This entry lists 18 T cell receptor beta chains sequenced from one sample in a study of OX40 agonist ivuxolimab in advanced cancers. Data came from immunoSEQ multiplex PCR; TCRdb stores just in-frame clones and leaves some out. The profile shows approximately 50,000 clones, about four fifths of them singletons. Specimen: CD4+ or CD8+ T cells sorted from blood, collected in a trial of the OX40 agonist ivuxolimab. The receptors were sampled from an adult with an advanced solid tumor such as melanoma, head and neck, liver or kidney cancer.

The chain is built from TRBV5-6 and TRBJ1-4; possible D gene TRBD1, 5 bases. The CDR3 is 15 amino acids. Germline lookup yields CDR1 SGHDT and CDR2 YYEEEE. V was pared by 0 bases and J by 5 bases, with 11 bases between. The CDR3 here is CASSLDQGLNEKLFF. In DNA, the CDR3 is TGTGCCAGCAGCTTGGATCAGGGCCTGAATGAAAAACTGTTTTTT.

CDR3 sequence (DNA): TGTGCCAGCAGCTTTACAGGGGGCGCAAACTTAGGGGCCAACGTCCTGACTTTC. It yields the protein CASSFTGGANLGANVLTF. The V gene is TRBV7-8, the J gene TRBJ2-6; 9 bases fit TRBD1. V gave up 3 bases and J gave up 4 bases; unmatched junction bases: 10. The CDR3 is 18 residues long. The germline V gene encodes CDR1 SGHVS and CDR2 FQNEAQ.

V usage is TRBV2 and J usage is TRBJ1-1, with D perhaps matching TRBD1 (6 bases). Per the germline V gene, CDR1 is SNHLY and CDR2 is FYNNEI. Between the trimmed V and J ends, which lost 5 bases and 4 bases, there was a span of 14 bases. The CDR3 covers 14 residues. The DNA for the CDR3 is TGTGCCAGCAGTCAAGGGGGGCTGGGCACTGAAGCTTTCTTT. This translates into CASSQGGLGTEAFF.

The chain is built from TRBV7-9 and TRBJ1-1; D call uncertain. Germline V lookup: CDR1 SEHNR, CDR2 FQNEAQ (reference sequence). V was shortened by 1 base and J by 10 bases, with 13 bases between the two germline ends. CDR3 length: 13 residues. This chain's CDR3 is CASSLGEGGGAFF. In nucleotides, the CDR3 is TGTGCCAGCAGCTTAGGCGAGGGTGGTGGAGCTTTCTTT.

The V gene is TRBV4-1, the J gene TRBJ2-6; D possibly corresponds to TRBD1 (6 bases). With 0 bases removed from V and 5 bases from J, the gap between germline ends came to 14 bases. Per the germline V gene, CDR1 is MGHRA and CDR2 is YSYEKL. The CDR3 loop spans 17 amino acids. The CDR3 region is CASSQEGWGPWANVLTF. As DNA, the CDR3 is TGCGCCAGCAGCCAAGAGGGCTGGGGGCCGTGGGCCAACGTCCTGACTTTC.

The gene calls are TRBV28 and TRBJ2-3; the D gene could be TRBD1 or TRBD2 (5 bases each). The CDR3 has 17 amino acids. Trimming shortened V by 10 bases and J by 0 bases, and 23 bases separated the two germline ends. Germline-derived CDR1 and CDR2 are MDHEN and SYDVKM. The CDR3 spells CATHFPSRGRSTDTQYF. The CDR3 nucleotides are TGTGCCACTCATTTCCCCTCGAGGGGCCGAAGCACAGATACGCAGTATTTT.

The V gene is TRBV2, the J gene TRBJ1-2; D may be TRBD1 (6 bases). The germline V gene has CDR1 SNHLY and CDR2 FYNNEI. This CDR3 comprises 12 residues. V lost 8 bases and J lost 13, with 20 bases in between. The CDR3 DNA sequence: TGTGCCAGCCCGAGGGAAAAACAGGGCCCCACCTTC. Its protein is CASPREKQGPTF. The variable domain in full, with the rest retrieved from reference TRBV2 and TRBJ1-2, is EPEVTQTPSHQVTQMGQEVILRCVPISNHLYFYWYRQILGQKVEFLVSFYNNEISEKSEIFDDQFSVERPDGSNFTLKIRSTKLEDSAMYFCASPREKQGPTFGSGTRLTVV.

In its sample, this clone was seen a few times. This sequence joins TRBV30 and TRBJ1-5, with D possibly being TRBD1 (6 bases). The germline V and J ends were trimmed by 2 bases and 7 bases, with 12 bases remaining between them. The germline V gene has CDR1 GTSNPN and CDR2 SVGIG (reference sequence). The CDR3 runs 13 residues. The CDR3 nucleotides are TGTGCCTGGAGTAGCAGGGGTGCACAGCCCCAGCATTTT. Encoded protein: CAWSSRGAQPQHF.

This clone was counted between two and nine times. The chain has TRBV28 and TRBJ1-2; 10 nucleotides align to TRBD1. The CDR3 runs 14 residues. Germline trimming cut 4 bases from V and 6 bases from J; bases unmatched to any gene: 5. Germline-derived CDR1 and CDR2 are MDHEN and SYDVKM. The chain's CDR3 is CASSSPGQGNGYTF. CDR3 DNA: TGTGCCAGCAGTTCCCCGGGACAGGGGAATGGCTACACCTTC.

This clone was detected a few times. The chain joins TRBV7-2 to TRBJ1-5; D gene ambiguous. The V end was cut by 5 bases, the J end by 3 bases, with 11 bases between. The V gene's germline CDR1 is SGHTA and CDR2 FQGNSA. The CDR3 length is 14 residues. The CDR3 reads CASSRNGYNQPQHF. CDR3 nucleotide sequence: TGTGCCAGCAGCCGTAACGGGTACAATCAGCCCCAGCATTTT.

The rearrangement links TRBV7-2 to TRBJ2-3; the D is unclear. CDR1 is SGHTA and CDR2 is FQGNSA in the germline V gene. The CDR3 sequence is 14 residues long. Trimming took 1 base from V and 3 from J, leaving 8 bases between them. CDR3 in DNA: TGTGCCAGCAGCTTAGGCCAGAAAACAGATACGCAGTATTTT. Translated, it gives CASSLGQKTDTQYF.

V usage is TRBV18 and J usage is TRBJ1-1; D not certain. The V end was cut by 2 bases, the J end by 1 base, with 11 bases between. This CDR3 comprises 15 residues. Germline CDR1 KGHSH, CDR2 LQKENI. CDR3: CASSPSPEGNTEAFF. The CDR3 DNA is TGTGCCAGCTCACCAAGTCCCGAAGGGAACACTGAAGCTTTCTTT. The variable domain in full, completed from reference TRBV18 and TRBJ1-1, reads NAGVMQNPRHLVRRRGQEARLRCSPMKGHSHVYWYRQLPEEGLKFMVYLQKENIIDESGMPKERFSAEFPKEGPSILRIQQVVRGDSAAYFCASSPSPEGNTEAFFGQGTRLTVV.

The chain employs TRBV6-6 and TRBJ1-1; D possibly corresponds to TRBD1 (6 bases). The CDR3 runs to 15 residues. V shed 2 bases and J shed 1 base, with 11 bases lying between them. Looked up from germline, CDR1 is MNHNY and CDR2 is SVGAGI (reference sequence). CDR3 nucleotides: TGTGCCAGCAGTTACAGGGGGATCCGGAACACTGAAGCTTTCTTT. Its translation: CASSYRGIRNTEAFF.

This rearrangement joins TRBV19 to TRBJ1-4, with D maybe TRBD1 (5 bases). Trimming stripped 1 base from V and 2 bases from J, with 11 bases between. CDR3 length equals 16 residues. Germline loops: CDR1 LNHDA, CDR2 SQIVND (reference sequence). The CDR3 DNA follows: TGTGCCAGTAGTATAGGTTCGGGACCCACTAATGAAAAACTGTTTTTT. Translated: CASSIGSGPTNEKLFF.

This clone ranks as medium-sized (0.01 to 0.1%). This chain uses TRBV28 with TRBJ1-1; D might be TRBD1 (6 bases). The V gene's germline CDR1 is MDHEN and CDR2 SYDVKM. CDR3 length: 14 residues. In nucleotides, the CDR3 is TGTGCTACGCTGGGGGGCGTTGGGAACACTGAAGCTTTCTTT. Protein sequence: CATLGGVGNTEAFF.

V gene TRBV6-1 combines with J gene TRBJ2-3; D might be TRBD1 (5 bases). Germline CDR1 and CDR2: MNHNS and SASEGT. This CDR3 has 12 amino acids. V was cut by 6 bases and J by 2 bases, with 6 bases left in between. As DNA, the CDR3 is TGTGCCAGCAGAGGGGCCACAGATACGCAGTATTTT. Translation: CASRGATDTQYF.

The chain is built from TRBV14 and TRBJ2-7; TRBD2 aligns across 8 bases. The ends lost 6 bases at V and 3 bases at J; junction bases unmatched: 10. The CDR3 is made up of 15 amino acids. The germline gives CDR1 SGHDN, CDR2 FVKESK. DNA for the CDR3: TGTGCCAGCAGTCGGGAGGGCACCCCAAGCTACGAGCAGTACTTC. It specifies CASSREGTPSYEQYF.

The rearrangement uses TRBV4-1 and TRBJ2-1; 8 positions agree with TRBD1. Germline V gene lookup returns CDR1 MGHRA and CDR2 YSYEKL. The V gene end was trimmed by 1 base and the J gene end by 0 bases; junction bases not matched to a gene: 8. The CDR3 runs to 18 residues. In DNA, the CDR3 is TGCGCCAGCAGCCAAGTAGCAGGGGGCTATAGCTCCTACAATGAGCAGTTCTTC. Translating gives CASSQVAGGYSSYNEQFF.